These T cell receptor beta chains were read from a single sample in a study of early T cells in non-severe SARS-CoV-2 infection. Each CDR3 protein is one row after TCRdb ran MiXCR on the 5' RACE reads. The repertoire holds approximately 69,000 distinct CDR3 sequences, with roughly 9.4% as singletons. Sequenced: whole blood. The receptor set was obtained from an adult who was a healthcare worker with PCR-confirmed SARS-CoV-2 infection or an uninfected control (not recorded which). Each CDR3 is given with its conserved first and last residue. A D gene is named only where the DNA matches it firmly. Size is omitted from some rows. Given values are once, few, many or a class for expanded clones.

many	13	.	TRBV10-3	TRBJ2-3	CAIAAGSGDTQYF	TGTGCCATCGCGGCGGGAAGTGGGGATACGCAGTATTTT
.	17	TRBD2	TRBV20-1	TRBJ2-1	CSARDLSLAVSYNEQFF	TGCAGTGCTAGAGATCTCTCCCTAGCGGTCTCCTACAATGAGCAGTTCTTC
many	15	.	TRBV3-1	TRBJ2-7	CASSQDQGDGYEQYF	TGTGCCAGCAGCCAAGATCAAGGGGACGGGTACGAGCAGTACTTC
many	12	TRBD1	TRBV29-1	TRBJ1-4	CSVNTGGEKLFF	TGCAGCGTAAACACAGGGGGTGAAAAACTGTTTTTT
.	15	TRBD2	TRBV29-1	TRBJ2-1	CSGEESGLILGEQFF	TGCAGCGGGGAGGAGTCGGGACTAATTTTGGGTGAGCAGTTCTTC
many	14	.	TRBV6-6	TRBJ1-2	CASSYSSSYYGYTF	TGTGCCAGCAGTTACTCCAGTAGTTACTATGGCTACACCTTC
.	15	.	TRBV10-3	TRBJ1-3	CAISESSVGGNTIYF	TGTGCCATCAGTGAGTCGTCCGTGGGGGGAAACACCATATATTTT
.	14	.	TRBV20-1	TRBJ1-1	CSARTQVGNTEAFF	TGCAGTGCTAGAACACAGGTCGGGAACACTGAAGCTTTCTTT
many	14	.	TRBV10-3	TRBJ2-7	CAISGRLGAGEQYF	TGTGCCATCAGCGGACGGCTCGGGGCTGGGGAGCAGTACTTC
many	12	.	TRBV20-1	TRBJ2-1	CSASPTNNEQFF	TGCAGTGCTAGCCCAACTAACAATGAGCAGTTCTTC
few	15	TRBD2	TRBV20-1	TRBJ2-1	CSARHIAGVYNEQFF	TGCAGTGCTAGACATATAGCGGGAGTCTACAATGAGCAGTTCTTC
many	12	TRBD1	TRBV29-1	TRBJ2-1	CSPGQGNNEQFF	TGCTCTCCGGGACAGGGTAACAATGAGCAGTTCTTC
.	12	.	TRBV24-1	TRBJ1-2	CATSSVGHGYTF	TGTGCCACCAGTTCCGTAGGGCATGGCTACACCTTC
many	16	.	TRBV2	TRBJ1-3	CASSDITANSGNTIYF	TGTGCCAGCAGTGACATTACAGCCAACTCTGGAAACACCATATATTTT
.	14	.	TRBV5-1	TRBJ2-3	CASRNTMGADTQYF	TGCGCCAGCAGAAATACGATGGGGGCAGATACGCAGTATTTT
many	15	.	TRBV3-1	TRBJ2-3	CASSQDAGAGGTQYF	TGTGCCAGCAGCCAAGATGCGGGGGCTGGCGGTACGCAGTATTTT
few	14	TRBD1	TRBV12-3/TRBV12-4	TRBJ2-7	CASSFGTGGVGQYF	TGTGCCAGCAGTTTCGGGACAGGGGGCGTAGGGCAGTACTTC
many	13	.	TRBV6-6	TRBJ1-5	CASTLGGNQPQHF	TGTGCCAGCACCCTGGGAGGCAATCAGCCCCAGCATTTT
many	14	TRBD1	TRBV20-1	TRBJ1-3	CSAPKTGSGNTIYF	TGCAGTGCTCCCAAGACAGGGTCTGGAAACACCATATATTTT
many	14	.	TRBV24-1	TRBJ2-1	CATSDAGRYDEQFF	TGTGCCACCAGTGATGCGGGTCGGTACGATGAGCAGTTCTTC
.	15	.	TRBV20-1	TRBJ2-3	CSARDLTRGAGTQYF	TGCAGTGCTAGAGATCTAACACGGGGGGCGGGAACGCAGTATTTT
once	14	.	TRBV9	TRBJ1-6	CASSAGQHNSPLHF	TGTGCCAGCAGCGCTGGACAGCATAATTCACCCCTCCACTTT
few	15	TRBD2	TRBV27	TRBJ2-1	CASSLLAGAGNEQFF	TGTGCCAGCAGTTTATTAGCGGGAGCTGGTAATGAGCAGTTCTTC
many	13	.	TRBV20-1	TRBJ1-1	CSASGDSVTEAFF	TGCAGTGCTAGTGGTGACAGTGTGACTGAAGCTTTCTTT
.	14	.	TRBV12-3/TRBV12-4	TRBJ1-6	CASSLASQNSPLHF	TGTGCCAGCAGTTTGGCCAGTCAAAATTCACCCCTCCACTTT
many	13	.	TRBV6-6	TRBJ1-5	CASSRNSNQPQHF	TGTGCCAGCTCCAGGAATAGCAATCAGCCCCAGCATTTT
once	15	TRBD1	TRBV10-3	TRBJ1-1	CAISECNRGDTEAFF	TGTGCCATCAGTGAGTGTAACAGGGGAGACACTGAAGCTTTCTTT
.	14	.	TRBV5-8	TRBJ2-2	CASRWQGNTGELFF	TGTGCCAGCAGATGGCAGGGGAACACCGGGGAGCTGTTTTTT
many	17	.	TRBV15	TRBJ1-6	CATSLGSSGVYGSPLHF	TGTGCCACCAGCCTCGGTAGTAGTGGGGTCTATGGTTCACCCCTCCACTTT
few	14	.	TRBV7-3	TRBJ2-1	CASSLNLGSNEQFF	TGTGCCAGCAGCTTAAATCTAGGATCCAATGAGCAGTTCTTC
.	17	TRBD1	TRBV4-1	TRBJ2-7	CASSRDATGTGGLEQYF	TGCGCCAGCAGCCGAGATGCAACCGGGACAGGGGGCCTCGAGCAGTACTTC
.	17	.	TRBV10-3	TRBJ1-6	CAISEFDVSSYNSPLHF	TGTGCCATCAGTGAGTTTGACGTGAGCTCCTATAATTCACCCCTCCACTTT
many	14	.	TRBV9	TRBJ1-1	CASSGTPTGGEAFF	TGTGCCAGCAGCGGGACCCCGACCGGAGGTGAAGCTTTCTTT
many	15	.	TRBV9	TRBJ2-1	CASSATGETHNEQFF	TGTGCCAGCAGCGCTACGGGGGAGACTCACAATGAGCAGTTCTTC
few	14	.	TRBV7-9	TRBJ1-1	CASRPGVAATEAFF	TGTGCCAGCAGACCGGGGGTAGCGGCCACTGAAGCTTTCTTT
many	16	TRBD2	TRBV7-9	TRBJ2-1	CASSSRGGSTYNEQFF	TGTGCCAGCAGCTCACGGGGGGGTTCAACCTACAATGAGCAGTTCTTC
many	15	.	TRBV7-2	TRBJ1-3	CASSLDPSSGNTIYF	TGTGCCAGCAGCTTAGACCCGAGCTCTGGAAACACCATATATTTT
.	13	TRBD1	TRBV6-2/TRBV6-3	TRBJ2-3	CASMRTGSDTQYF	TGTGCCAGCATGAGGACAGGGTCAGATACGCAGTATTTT
few	15	TRBD1	TRBV5-4	TRBJ1-6	CASSFGQGSNSPLHF	TGTGCCAGCAGCTTCGGACAGGGGAGTAATTCACCCCTCCACTTT
.	14	TRBD1	TRBV2	TRBJ2-7	CASSEGTGNYEQYF	TGTGCCAGCAGTGAGGGGACAGGGAACTACGAGCAGTACTTC
many	18	TRBD2	TRBV7-2	TRBJ2-7	CASSLDWSSGGREDEQYF	TGTGCCAGCAGCTTAGACTGGTCTAGCGGGGGCCGGGAGGACGAGCAGTACTTC
many	17	TRBD2	TRBV14	TRBJ2-3	CASSLGTSGGAADTQYF	TGTGCCAGCAGCCTCGGGACTAGCGGGGGGGCCGCAGATACGCAGTATTTT
many	14	.	TRBV20-1	TRBJ2-1	CSASLTGGSFEQFF	TGCAGTGCTAGTCTAACTGGGGGGAGCTTTGAGCAGTTCTTC